A selection of T cell receptor beta chains follows, all from one sample in a study of T cells after yellow fever vaccination. TCRdb processed the 5' RACE reads anew with MiXCR; each CDR3 protein has one entry. Of approximately 610,000 distinct CDR3 sequences detected, roughly a sixth appear once; the ten largest clones hold approximately 15%. The material sequenced was PBMCs, taken about 5 days after the first yellow fever vaccination. These receptors were collected from a man in his late teens or twenties who received the YFV17D yellow fever vaccine. CDR3s leave out the opening cysteine and the closing phenylalanine or tryptophan.

TRBV7-2	TRBJ2-5	ASSLGNSQETQY
TRBV20-1	TRBJ2-5	SAARGREETQY
TRBV4-2	TRBJ2-7	ASSRYFGSGGASVEQY
TRBV13	TRBJ1-2	ASSSTGMAYGYT
TRBV11-2	TRBJ2-3	ASSSPWGLTDTQY
TRBV4-1	TRBJ2-5	ASSQGVGQETQY
TRBV12-3/TRBV12-4	TRBJ1-3	ASSLDRANTIY
TRBV4-3	TRBJ2-1	ARGGGNEQF
TRBV30	TRBJ2-5	AWSVLETQY
TRBV12-3/TRBV12-4	TRBJ1-2	ASSLYRVYGYT
TRBV7-6	TRBJ2-1	ASSLLAHYNEQF
TRBV4-2	TRBJ1-5	ASSQGQGFSNQPQH
TRBV6-2/TRBV6-3	TRBJ2-3	ASRMTGTDTQY
TRBV9	TRBJ2-5	ASSQKRETQY
TRBV5-1	TRBJ1-2	ASSHVPVSEYGYT
TRBV20-1	TRBJ2-1	SARWAGDYNEQF
TRBV4-1	TRBJ2-5	ASRRYGGRQETQY
TRBV7-9	TRBJ2-5	ASRGGLVTQY
TRBV6-5	TRBJ2-3	ASSYGTGVADTQY
TRBV24-1	TRBJ2-3	ATSDSGTDTQY
TRBV6-2/TRBV6-3	TRBJ2-1	ASSYDRGVYNEQF
TRBV20-1	TRBJ2-3	SVPPGGGTDTQY
TRBV20-1	TRBJ2-3	SAPFMDTQY
TRBV25-1	TRBJ1-2	ASSDRTGGDEGYT
TRBV5-1	TRBJ2-5	ASSLEGARGLETQY
TRBV4-1	TRBJ2-3	ASSQDRGNTQY
TRBV5-1	TRBJ2-5	ASSLETGRETQY
TRBV28	TRBJ2-3	ASSPGGKGITDTQY
TRBV2	TRBJ1-1	ASSESGQGTEAF
TRBV7-3	TRBJ2-1	ASSPLQGWAEQF
TRBV4-3	TRBJ2-4	ASSPEDREWNTQY
TRBV20-1	TRBJ2-5	SAQWGTSGGTAGTQY
TRBV5-4	TRBJ2-1	ASSLATGMSQSGHNEQF
TRBV5-5	TRBJ2-7	ASRPYTGGLYEQY
TRBV5-1	TRBJ2-3	ASSLNGLLTDTQY
TRBV20-1	TRBJ2-3	SARDLTGLATADTQY
TRBV7-2	TRBJ1-5	ASSLGTGQGNQPQH
TRBV11-2	TRBJ2-3	ASPGTSGGYSTDTQY
TRBV4-1	TRBJ2-5	ASSRGRVETQY
TRBV4-3	TRBJ1-3	ASSQEVPGIGNTIY
TRBV24-1	TRBJ1-5	ATSVGGADSAQH
TRBV12-3/TRBV12-4	TRBJ2-1	ASSPRASSLTYNEQF
TRBV25-1	TRBJ2-6	ASGNRVSGANVLT
TRBV6-1	TRBJ1-2	ASSRNRDNYGYT
TRBV7-8	TRBJ1-6	ASSTFGQGNSPLH
TRBV4-1	TRBJ2-5	ASSQDYETQY
TRBV7-9	TRBJ1-4	ASSLVAGGSEKLF
TRBV28	TRBJ1-1	ASRSSFATEAF
TRBV4-2	TRBJ1-1	ASSQARNRDSTEAF
TRBV12-3/TRBV12-4	TRBJ2-5	ASRPGGSRETQY
TRBV10-3	TRBJ1-1	AISHQNAEAF
TRBV18	TRBJ1-2	ASSPPGTVTYGYT
TRBV7-6	TRBJ1-6	ASSLATDSPLH